This passage covers 2 T cell receptor beta chains from one sample sequenced in a study of blood T cell repertoires in COVID-19. This table comes from immunoSEQ multiplex PCR, and its TCRdb copy is limited to in-frame clones, with some not included. Among some 290,000 clones listed, about nine tenths were seen once. Sequencing was done on a sample of peripheral blood. These receptors came from a woman under 40 with COVID-19, enrolled during active disease.

The rearrangement joins TRBV5-1 to TRBJ2-2; a possible D gene is TRBD2 (5 bases). Per germline, CDR1 SGHRS and CDR2 YFSETQ. The germline V and J ends were trimmed by 0 bases and 3 bases, with 12 bases remaining between them. The CDR3 loop spans 16 amino acids. CDR3 coding DNA: TGCGCCAGCAGCTTGGGACTATCCAAGGACACCGGGGAGCTGTTTTTT. Its protein is CASSLGLSKDTGELFF.

The V call is TRBV13, the J call TRBJ2-3, with 9 positions matching TRBD2. The CDR3 runs 16 residues. Germline V lookup: CDR1 PRHDT, CDR2 FYEKMQ (reference sequence). The V and J ends lost 2 bases and 0 bases, in that order; junction bases with no gene match: 3. CDR3 in DNA: TGTGCCAGCAGCTTAATAGCGGGGGTTAGCACAGATACGCAGTATTTT. It translates to CASSLIAGVSTDTQYF.